Listed below are T cell receptor beta chains from one sample, sequenced in a study of T cells after yellow fever vaccination. A single record per CDR3 protein comes from TCRdb applying MiXCR to the 5' RACE reads. The profile shows 300,000 or so distinct CDR3 sequences, 6.5% to 8.5% of them singletons. The sequences come from PBMCs, collected approximately 47 days after the first yellow fever vaccination. These receptors were taken from a man aged 18 to 35 who received the YFV17D yellow fever vaccine. Both conserved end residues are part of each CDR3. Each record gives: D gene, V gene, J gene, clone size, CDR3 DNA, CDR3 protein. The D gene is left open where the match is weak. Some rows mark clone size as missing; the rest say once, few, many or name a class of expanded clone.

D: -
V: TRBV4-2
J: TRBJ1-1
size: -
DNA: TGTGCCAGCAGCCCCCTCGGCCAGGGAGGGACTGAAGCTTTCTTT
CDR3: CASSPLGQGGTEAFF

D: -
V: TRBV13
J: TRBJ1-2
size: few
DNA: TGTGCCAGCAGCTTGAGGGGGAGCAACTATGGCTACACCTTC
CDR3: CASSLRGSNYGYTF

D: TRBD2
V: TRBV7-2
J: TRBJ2-1
size: many
DNA: TGTGCCAGCAGCTCCCGTGGACTAGCGGGTTACAATGAGCAGTTCTTC
CDR3: CASSSRGLAGYNEQFF

D: TRBD1
V: TRBV12-3/TRBV12-4
J: TRBJ2-3
size: many
DNA: TGTGCCAGCAGTCCCCCGCGACAGGGGACTGGAGATACGCAGTATTTT
CDR3: CASSPPRQGTGDTQYF

D: TRBD1
V: TRBV9
J: TRBJ2-4
size: many
DNA: TGTGCCAGCAGCGTAGCTACAGGGGTTAGGATTCAGTACTTC
CDR3: CASSVATGVRIQYF

D: TRBD1
V: TRBV2
J: TRBJ2-6
size: few
DNA: TGTGCCAGCAGTGAGGTCGGGACAGTGTACTCTGGGGCCAACGTCCTGACTTTC
CDR3: CASSEVGTVYSGANVLTF

D: -
V: TRBV12-3/TRBV12-4
J: TRBJ1-5
size: -
DNA: TGTGCCAGCAGTTTAGGAGGGAGCGGTCAGCCCCAGCATTTT
CDR3: CASSLGGSGQPQHF

D: TRBD1
V: TRBV7-9
J: TRBJ1-1
size: few
DNA: TGTGCCAGCAGCTCGACAGGGGGCGGAGAAGCTTTCTTT
CDR3: CASSSTGGGEAFF

D: TRBD1
V: TRBV29-1
J: TRBJ1-2
size: -
DNA: TGCAGCGTTGGCGCGTTCCCCGCGGGACAGATCTATGGCTACACCTTC
CDR3: CSVGAFPAGQIYGYTF

D: -
V: TRBV12-3/TRBV12-4
J: TRBJ1-1
size: -
DNA: TGTGCCAGCAGTTTTGACGTGGCGGTGAACACTGAAGCTTTCTTT
CDR3: CASSFDVAVNTEAFF

D: TRBD1
V: TRBV7-8
J: TRBJ2-7
size: -
DNA: TGTGCCAGCAGCTTAGCCCCGGGACAGTTCTACGAGCAGTACTTC
CDR3: CASSLAPGQFYEQYF

D: -
V: TRBV3-1
J: TRBJ2-2
size: few
DNA: TGTGCCAGCAGCCAGTTTAACGGGGCAAACACCGGGGAGCTGTTTTTT
CDR3: CASSQFNGANTGELFF

D: TRBD2
V: TRBV7-9
J: TRBJ2-1
size: few
DNA: TGTGCCAGCAGCAAAAATAGCGGGGGCCTCCACAATGAGCAGTTCTTC
CDR3: CASSKNSGGLHNEQFF

D: TRBD2
V: TRBV19
J: TRBJ2-1
size: few
DNA: TGTGCCAGTAGTATAGCTAGCGGAACCTACAATGAGCAGTTCTTC
CDR3: CASSIASGTYNEQFF